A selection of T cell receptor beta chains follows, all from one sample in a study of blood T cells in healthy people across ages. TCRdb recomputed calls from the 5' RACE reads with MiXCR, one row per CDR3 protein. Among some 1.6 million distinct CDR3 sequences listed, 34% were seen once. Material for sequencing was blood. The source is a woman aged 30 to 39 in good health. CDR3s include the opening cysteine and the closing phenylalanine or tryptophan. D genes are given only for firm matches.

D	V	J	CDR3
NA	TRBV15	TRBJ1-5	CATSRARGVNQPQHF
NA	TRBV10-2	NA	CASTERPGETQYF
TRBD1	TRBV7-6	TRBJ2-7	CASSLVGTGLDEQYF
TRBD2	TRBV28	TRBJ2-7	CASSFMGEGSHEQYF
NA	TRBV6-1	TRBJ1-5	CASSEAGWNQPQHF
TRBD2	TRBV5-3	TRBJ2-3	CARSLSQRGGPTDTQYF
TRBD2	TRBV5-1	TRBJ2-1	CASSLDKASGRASNEQFF
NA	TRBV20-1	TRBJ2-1	CSARGSENEQFF
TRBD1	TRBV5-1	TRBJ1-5	CASSLATGAEWPQHF
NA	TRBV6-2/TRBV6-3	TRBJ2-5	CASSYSGIGGTQYF
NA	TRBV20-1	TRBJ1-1	CSARTKINTEAFF
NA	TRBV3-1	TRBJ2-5	CASSQGLAIQETQYF
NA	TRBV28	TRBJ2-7	CASRFPGAGTYEQYF
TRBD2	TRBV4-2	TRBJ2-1	CASSQVMGLAGGPSYNEQFF
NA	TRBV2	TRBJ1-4	CASSSTRDTNEKLFF
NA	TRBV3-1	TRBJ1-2	CASSQRGGYSYTF
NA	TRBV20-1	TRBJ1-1	CSAPRQNTEAFF
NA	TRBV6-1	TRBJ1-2	CASTVAGRSGYGYTF
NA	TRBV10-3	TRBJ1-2	CAISESIGNYGYTF
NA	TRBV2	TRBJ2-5	CASSVYGGEETQYF
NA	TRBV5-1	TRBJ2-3	CASSLVPTNTDTQYF
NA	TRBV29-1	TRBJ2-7	CSVGGQTAVEQYF
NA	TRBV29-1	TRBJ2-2	CSVAGTGELFF
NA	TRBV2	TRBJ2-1	CASKGSGGEQFF
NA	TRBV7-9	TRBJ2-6	CASSLDRPSGANVLTF
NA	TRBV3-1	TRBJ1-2	CASSQNLAGPTF
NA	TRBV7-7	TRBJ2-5	CASSARGAMETQYF
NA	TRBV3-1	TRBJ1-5	CASSQDTGGNQPQHF
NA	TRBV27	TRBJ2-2	CASRPVDTGELFF
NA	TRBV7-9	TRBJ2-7	CASSLSFLDSLSYEQYF
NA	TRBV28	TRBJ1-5	CASRTGEGGTNQPQHF
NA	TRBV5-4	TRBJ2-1	CASSEGLKGNYNEQFF
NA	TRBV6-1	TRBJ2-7	CAIGRGPGYYEQYF
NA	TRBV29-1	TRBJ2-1	CSVEQPGEQFF
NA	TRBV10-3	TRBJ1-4	CAIGGVSGVGEKLFF
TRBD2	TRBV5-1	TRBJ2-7	CASSSGLAGVGEQYF
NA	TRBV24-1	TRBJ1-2	CATSDPPSPGYTF
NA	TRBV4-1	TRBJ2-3	CASSQDIRATQYF
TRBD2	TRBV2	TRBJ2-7	CASSESGSINEQYF
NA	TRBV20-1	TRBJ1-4	CSARTRPEKLFF
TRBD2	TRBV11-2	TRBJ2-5	CASSPLAGKQETQYF